These 20 T cell receptor beta chains came from one sample sequenced in a study of beta chain features in type 1 diabetes. The authors reverse transcribed all of the isolated RNA, so sequencing captured expressed TCRB transcripts. Sequenced by immunoSEQ multiplex PCR; TCRdb stores in-frame clones only, minus some. Of 220,000 or so clones listed, 55% to 70% are singletons. Sequenced input: naive CD4+ T cells from blood. These TCRs come from a man younger than 45 in good health.

This rearrangement joins TRBV7-2 to TRBJ2-5; D is undetermined. Germline V gene lookup returns CDR1 SGHTA and CDR2 FQGNSA. This CDR3 is 11 amino acids long. The V end was cut by 4 bases, the J end by 7 bases, with 7 bases between. As DNA, the CDR3 is TGTGCCAGCAGCTACCATTCGACCCAGTACTTC. Its translation: CASSYHSTQYF.

The chain uses TRBV29-1 and TRBJ2-5; 7 positions match TRBD1. Germline V gives CDR1 SQVTM, CDR2 ANQGSEA. V lost 6 bases to trimming and J lost 3 bases; unmatched junction nucleotides: 7. This CDR3 region has 13 residues. CDR3 bases: TGCAGCGTCTTCCGGGACAGAAAAGAGACCCAGTACTTC. It encodes CSVFRDRKETQYF. The variable domain in full, with the rest retrieved from reference TRBV29-1 and TRBJ2-5, is SAVISQKPSRDICQRGTSLTIQCQVDSQVTMMFWYRQQPGQSLTLIATANQGSEATYESGFVIDKFPISRPNLTFSTLTVSNMSPEDSSIYLCSVFRDRKETQYFGPGTRLLVL.

The chain couples TRBV5-4 to TRBJ1-1; D unresolved. Trimming took 0 bases from V and 0 from J, leaving 9 bases between them. This CDR3 contains 15 residues. The germline V gene has CDR1 SGHNT and CDR2 YYREEE (reference sequence). Written as DNA, the CDR3 is TGTGCCAGCAGCTTGGAACCGGCTATGAACACTGAAGCTTTCTTT. The encoded protein is CASSLEPAMNTEAFF.

The rearrangement joins TRBV6-5 to TRBJ2-1; a weak D match, TRBD2 (5 bases). Germline V gene data show CDR1 as MNHEY and CDR2 as SVGAGI. The CDR3 is 14 amino acids. The germline V and J ends were trimmed by 5 bases and 1 base, with 9 bases remaining between them. Here the CDR3 reads CASSRTSSYNEQFF. CDR3 DNA sequence: TGTGCCAGCAGTCGTACTAGTTCCTACAATGAGCAGTTCTTC.

CDR3 loop: CASSPRPRGSSYNEQFF. Here the CDR3 DNA reads TGTGCCAGCAGCCCGAGGCCCCGGGGAAGCTCCTACAATGAGCAGTTCTTC. The rearrangement links TRBV7-6 to TRBJ2-1; TRBD2 might be the D (5 bases). CDR3 length: 17 residues. V was shortened by 5 bases and J by 0 bases, with 17 bases between the two germline ends. Germline lookup yields CDR1 SGHVS and CDR2 FNYEAQ.

Here the CDR3 reads CASSQPGHAYTF. In nucleotides, the CDR3 is TGTGCCAGCAGTCAACCGGGACATGCCTACACCTTC. The J gene is TRBJ1-2, the V gene TRBV13; tentative D call: TRBD1 (6 bases). The germline gives CDR1 PRHDT, CDR2 FYEKMQ (reference sequence). V lost 6 bases and J 10 bases, leaving 15 bases between the germline ends. This CDR3 region has 12 residues.

The chain has TRBV29-1 and TRBJ2-7; unclear D gene. Germline values: CDR1 SQVTM, CDR2 ANQGSEA. The CDR3 is 14 residues long. Trimming shortened V by 6 bases and J by 0 bases, and 15 bases separated the two germline ends. In DNA form, the CDR3 reads TGCAGCGTCCTAGGCAGGCTTAGCTCCTACGAGCAGTACTTC. Translated, it gives CSVLGRLSSYEQYF.

This chain uses TRBV9 with TRBJ2-1; D unresolved. V lost 0 bases and J 9 bases, leaving 7 bases between the germline ends. Germline values: CDR1 SGDLS, CDR2 YYNGEE. This CDR3 region has 12 residues. CDR3 amino acids: CASSVEDGEQFF. The CDR3 DNA reads TGTGCCAGCAGCGTAGAAGACGGTGAGCAGTTCTTC.

CDR3 sequence (DNA): TGTGCCAGCAGTCGACTGGTTAATGAGCAGTTCTTC. This sequence encodes CASSRLVNEQFF. The genes are TRBV6-6 and TRBJ2-1; D is ambiguous. V was trimmed by 5 bases and J by 7 bases, leaving 9 bases between them. The germline V gene has CDR1 MNHNY and CDR2 SVGAGI (reference sequence). CDR3 size: 12 residues.

This clone was found a few times. The rearrangement uses TRBV29-1 and TRBJ1-1, with D maybe TRBD1 (5 bases). V dropped 7 bases and J dropped 5 bases, with 11 bases sitting between them. Per germline, CDR1 SQVTM and CDR2 ANQGSEA. The CDR3 loop spans 11 amino acids. The chain's CDR3 is CSASRGTEAFF. The CDR3 bases are TGCAGCGCGTCCCGGGGGACTGAAGCTTTCTTT.

The chain combines TRBV7-2 with TRBJ1-5, with a tentative D call TRBD1 (5 bases). The germline V gene has CDR1 SGHTA and CDR2 FQGNSA. The CDR3 runs to 15 residues. V lost 0 bases and J 3 bases, leaving 9 bases between the germline ends. CDR3 bases: TGTGCCAGCAGCTTAGCCGGGACCACCAATCAGCCCCAGCATTTT. Translating gives CASSLAGTTNQPQHF.

This clone was seen a few times. The chain uses TRBV9 and TRBJ2-3, with 10 bases lining up with TRBD2. Per the germline V gene, CDR1 is SGDLS and CDR2 is YYNGEE. The CDR3 is 18 residues long. V was pared by 4 bases and J by 1 base, with 12 bases of the junction left unmatched. CDR3 bases: TGTGCCAGCAGCAGGATAGCGGGGGGCCCTATGGGCACAGATACGCAGTATTTT. It codes for CASSRIAGGPMGTDTQYF.

To note about this clone: This CDR3 is also generated by other DNA sequences in the sample. This chain uses TRBV18 with TRBJ2-5; TRBD1 matches at 7 bases. Losses at the gene ends were 4 bases for V and 2 bases for J; bases not matched to a gene: 4. The CDR3 totals 14 residues. Germline V lookup: CDR1 KGHSH, CDR2 LQKENI. CDR3 loop: CASSLGTVQETQYF. CDR3 sequence (DNA): TGTGCCAGCTCACTCGGGACAGTACAAGAGACCCAGTACTTC.

CDR3 residues: CASSLVRSQNIQYF. The CDR3 bases are TGTGCCAGCAGCTTAGTGAGGTCCCAAAACATTCAGTACTTC. This rearrangement joins TRBV7-2 to TRBJ2-4; D ambiguous. The CDR3 contains 14 residues. V was cut by 1 base and J by 5 bases, with 9 bases left in between. CDR1 is SGHTA, CDR2 FQGNSA, per germline.

This chain joins TRBV7-2 and TRBJ2-5, with unresolved D. Germline CDR1 is SGHTA and CDR2 is FQGNSA. V was clipped by 6 bases and J by 5 bases, with 13 bases between them. The CDR3 has 13 amino acids. The CDR3 sequence: CASSPGLLETQYF. The CDR3 DNA reads TGTGCCAGCAGTCCGGGCTTACTGGAGACCCAGTACTTC.

The rearrangement uses TRBV28 and TRBJ1-5, with D unresolved. V was pared by 2 bases and J by 5 bases, with 4 bases between. The CDR3 sequence is 12 residues long. Germline V CDR1 and CDR2: MDHEN, SYDVKM. The CDR3 DNA is TGTGCCAGCAGTTTAGCGGATCAGCCCCAGCATTTT. This encodes CASSLADQPQHF.

As for this clone: At one boundary the junction diverges from the germline segment, which might be a read error. The CDR3 DNA follows: TGTGCCAGCAGCGTAGCAAAGGCTTCTGAGCAGTACTTC. It specifies CASSVAKASEQYF. V usage is TRBV7-9 and J usage is TRBJ2-7; D is uncertain. CDR1 is SEHNR and CDR2 is FQNEAQ in the germline V gene (reference sequence). This CDR3 has 13 residues.

This clone occurred a few times. Here the CDR3 reads CAWSGQARAFF. The CDR3 coding sequence is TGTGCCTGGAGTGGGCAGGCGCGGGCTTTCTTT. This chain joins TRBV30 and TRBJ1-1; D ambiguous. V was cut by 1 base and J by 11 bases, with 11 bases left in between. The CDR3 totals 11 residues. Per germline, CDR1 GTSNPN and CDR2 SVGIG (reference sequence).

The sample holds a few counts of this clone. The CDR3 reads CAWSVQGGAFF. CDR3 DNA: TGTGCCTGGAGTGTACAGGGAGGGGCTTTCTTT. The chain is built from TRBV30 and TRBJ1-1; D is possibly TRBD1 (6 bases). V dropped 0 bases and J dropped 11 bases, with 10 bases sitting between them. The CDR3 totals 11 residues. Germline V lookup: CDR1 GTSNPN, CDR2 SVGIG (reference sequence).

The chain couples TRBV30 to TRBJ1-1; D call uncertain. The germline gives CDR1 GTSNPN, CDR2 SVGIG (reference sequence). Trimming took 0 bases from V and 1 from J, leaving 9 bases between them. This CDR3 contains 14 residues. In DNA, the CDR3 is TGTGCCTGGAGTGTAGCTGGGAAGAACACTGAAGCTTTCTTT. This translates into CAWSVAGKNTEAFF.